Listed below are T cell receptor beta chains from one sample, sequenced in a study of sequential checkpoint blockade in melanoma. Repertoires were generated with immunoSEQ multiplex PCR, while TCRdb's copy carries only in-frame clones and drops some. Of around 5,000 clones in the sample, approximately 24% are singletons; the top ten hold roughly 29%. Here the sequenced sample was tumor tissue (inferred from file names), taken from a patient given nivolumab and ipilimumab in sequence. These receptors were collected from a human donor with melanoma. Both conserved end residues are trimmed from each CDR3. The order of the fields is D gene, V gene, J gene, CDR3 protein. A D gene is named only where the DNA matches it firmly.

-,TRBV6-8,TRBJ2-7,ASSKWDKPYEQY
TRBD2,TRBV6-8,TRBJ2-1,AISAGLVNEQF
-,TRBV9,TRBJ2-7,ASSVATDGYEQY
-,TRBV11-3,TRBJ1-1,ASSVQGAATEAF
TRBD1,TRBV6-8,TRBJ2-7,ASSHRGYEQY
TRBD2,TRBV11-3,TRBJ2-5,ASSLDLAGGIETQY
TRBD1,TRBV27,TRBJ1-1,ASSFNAGQLNTEAF
TRBD2,TRBV11-3,TRBJ2-1,ASIERPGLAGGSYNEQF
TRBD1,TRBV5-1,TRBJ1-5,ASSRAGGDQPQH
TRBD2,TRBV11-3,TRBJ2-5,ASSFYQREGRKTQY
-,TRBV1,TRBJ2-1,ASSQDRASGSLYEQF
-,TRBV29-1,TRBJ2-1,SVIRQGSTNEQF
-,TRBV14,TRBJ1-1,ASSPIGGTEAF
TRBD1,TRBV6-8,TRBJ2-5,ASSTGGETQY
TRBD2,TRBV29-1,TRBJ2-1,SVVPSGRVNEQF
-,TRBV30,TRBJ1-5,AWSLQVINQPQH
TRBD1,TRBV11-3,TRBJ1-2,ASVPRQGNYGYT
TRBD1,TRBV29-1,TRBJ1-1,SVGNRGGSEAF
-,TRBV12-5,TRBJ1-6,ASKRGGSPLH
-,TRBV6-8,TRBJ2-1,ASSYSGGAGSYNEQF
TRBD2,TRBV11-3,TRBJ2-1,ASSLLMLTSGSSYNEQF
TRBD1,TRBV14,TRBJ1-5,ASSLTGAGQPQH
-,TRBV7-6,TRBJ2-1,ASSFTGYSYNEQF
TRBD2,TRBV12-5,TRBJ2-3,ASGPGRDTQY
-,TRBV10-2,TRBJ2-6,ASGLALGPGANVLT
-,TRBV5-1,TRBJ2-6,ASRDASGANVLT
TRBD1,TRBV9,TRBJ1-4,ASSTGRDRSNEKLF
-,TRBV6-8,TRBJ2-3,ASGRGDSTDTQY
-,TRBV30,TRBJ2-3,AWSALGGGDTDTQY
TRBD2,TRBV11-3,TRBJ2-5,ASSLIASGGRETQY
TRBD1,TRBV19,TRBJ2-5,ASRPGTGALGETQY
-,TRBV10-2,TRBJ2-1,ASSEAHYNEQF
-,TRBV5-1,TRBJ2-7,ASSLGVGGYEQY
TRBD2,TRBV6-8,TRBJ2-2,ASSPSGADTGELF
-,TRBV4-1,TRBJ1-4,ASSQSGGPVGYEKLF
-,TRBV11-3,TRBJ1-2,ASSWGGAGNYGYT
-,TRBV19,TRBJ1-5,ASLGGYNQPQH
-,TRBV19,TRBJ2-5,ASSPQETQY